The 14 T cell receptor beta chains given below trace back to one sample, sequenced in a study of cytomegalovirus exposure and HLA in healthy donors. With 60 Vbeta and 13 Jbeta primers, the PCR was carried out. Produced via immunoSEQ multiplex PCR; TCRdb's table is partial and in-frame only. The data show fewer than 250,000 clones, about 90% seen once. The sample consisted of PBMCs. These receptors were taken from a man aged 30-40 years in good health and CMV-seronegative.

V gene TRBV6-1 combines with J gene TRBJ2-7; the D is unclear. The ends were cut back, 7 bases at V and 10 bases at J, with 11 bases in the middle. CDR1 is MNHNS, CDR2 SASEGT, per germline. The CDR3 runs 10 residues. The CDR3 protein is CASNVSPQYF. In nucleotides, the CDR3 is TGTGCCAGCAATGTGAGCCCTCAGTACTTC.

This chain's CDR3 is CASSGASYNEQFF. The CDR3 bases are TGTGCCAGCAGCGGGGCCTCCTACAATGAGCAGTTCTTC. V and J are TRBV9 and TRBJ2-1; D is undetermined. V was trimmed by 3 bases and J by 0 bases, leaving 4 bases between them. CDR3 length: 13 amino acids. Per germline, CDR1 SGDLS and CDR2 YYNGEE.

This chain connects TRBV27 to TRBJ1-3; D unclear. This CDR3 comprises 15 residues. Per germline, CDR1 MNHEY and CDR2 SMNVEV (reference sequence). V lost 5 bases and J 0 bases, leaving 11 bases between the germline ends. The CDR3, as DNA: TGTGCCAGCAGTCGAGACATATACTCTGGAAACACCATATATTTT. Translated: CASSRDIYSGNTIYF.

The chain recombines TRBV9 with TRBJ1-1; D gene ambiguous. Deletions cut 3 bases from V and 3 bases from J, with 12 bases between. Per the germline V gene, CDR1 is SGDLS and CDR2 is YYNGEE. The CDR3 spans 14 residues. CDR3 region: CASSGPGVHTEAFF. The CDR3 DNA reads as TGTGCCAGCAGCGGCCCCGGGGTTCACACTGAAGCTTTCTTT.

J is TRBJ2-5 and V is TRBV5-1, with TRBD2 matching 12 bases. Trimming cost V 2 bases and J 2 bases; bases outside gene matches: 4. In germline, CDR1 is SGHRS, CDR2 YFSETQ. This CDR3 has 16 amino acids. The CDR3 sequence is CASSLPGTSGQETQYF. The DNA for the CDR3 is TGCGCCAGCAGCTTACCCGGGACTAGCGGGCAAGAGACCCAGTACTTC.

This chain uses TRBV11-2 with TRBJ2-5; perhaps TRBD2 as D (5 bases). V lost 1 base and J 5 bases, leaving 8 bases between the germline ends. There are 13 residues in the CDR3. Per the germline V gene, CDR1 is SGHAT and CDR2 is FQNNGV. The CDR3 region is CASSLASRETQYF. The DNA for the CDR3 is TGTGCCAGCAGCTTAGCTAGCAGGGAGACCCAGTACTTC.

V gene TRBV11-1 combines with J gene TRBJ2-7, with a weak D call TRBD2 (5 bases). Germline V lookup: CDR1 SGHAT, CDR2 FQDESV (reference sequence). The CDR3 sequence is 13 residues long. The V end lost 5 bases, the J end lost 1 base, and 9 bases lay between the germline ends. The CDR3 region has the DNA TGTGCCAGCAGCCCCCGAGGGTCCTACGAGCAGTACTTC. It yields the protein CASSPRGSYEQYF.

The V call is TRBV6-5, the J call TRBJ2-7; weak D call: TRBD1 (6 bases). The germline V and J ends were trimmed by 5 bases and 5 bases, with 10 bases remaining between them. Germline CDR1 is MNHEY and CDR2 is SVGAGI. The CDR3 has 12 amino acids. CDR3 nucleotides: TGTGCCAGCAGTACTTCAGGGGACGAGCAGTACTTC. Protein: CASSTSGDEQYF.

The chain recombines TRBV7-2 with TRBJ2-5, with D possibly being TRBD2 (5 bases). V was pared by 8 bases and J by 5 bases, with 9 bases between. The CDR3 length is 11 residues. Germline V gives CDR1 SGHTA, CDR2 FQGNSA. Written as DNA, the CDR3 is TGTGCCAGCGGCGGGCGCGAGACCCAGTACTTC. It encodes CASGGRETQYF.

In DNA form, the CDR3 reads TGTGCCAGCAGCTCCCTAGGGACAGTTTTCGGTGGCTACACCTTC. It is translated as CASSSLGTVFGGYTF. J is TRBJ1-2 and V is TRBV5-8, with 7 bases that match TRBD1. The CDR3 has 15 residues. With 3 bases clipped from V and 7 bases from J, the junction kept 12 bases outside the gene matches. The germline CDR1 and CDR2 sequences are SGHTS and YDEGEE.

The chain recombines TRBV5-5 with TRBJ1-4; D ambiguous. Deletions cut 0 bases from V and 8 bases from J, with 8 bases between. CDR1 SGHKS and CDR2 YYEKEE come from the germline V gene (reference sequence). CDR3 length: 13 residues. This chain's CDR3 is CASSLDGPEKLFF. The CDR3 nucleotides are TGTGCCAGCAGCTTGGACGGTCCAGAAAAACTGTTTTTT.

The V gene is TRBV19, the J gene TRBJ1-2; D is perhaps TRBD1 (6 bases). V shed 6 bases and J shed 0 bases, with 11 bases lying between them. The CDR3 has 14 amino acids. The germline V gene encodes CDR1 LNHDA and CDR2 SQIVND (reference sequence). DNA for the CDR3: TGTGCCAGTAGGGGGACACAACCTAACTATGGCTACACCTTC. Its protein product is CASRGTQPNYGYTF.

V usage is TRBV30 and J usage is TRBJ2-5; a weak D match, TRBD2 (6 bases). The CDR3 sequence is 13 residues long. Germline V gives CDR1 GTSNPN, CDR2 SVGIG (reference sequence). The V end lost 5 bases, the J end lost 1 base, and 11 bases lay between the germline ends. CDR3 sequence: CAWCFSGQETQYF. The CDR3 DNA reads TGTGCCTGGTGCTTTAGCGGCCAAGAGACCCAGTACTTC.

This CDR3 reads CASRNPGLADGELFF. In nucleotides, the CDR3 is TGTGCCAGCAGGAATCCGGGACTAGCGGACGGGGAGCTGTTTTTT. The chain couples TRBV7-9 to TRBJ2-2; 11 bases map to TRBD2. The germline V gene encodes CDR1 SEHNR and CDR2 FQNEAQ (reference sequence). This CDR3 comprises 15 residues. V lost 6 bases and J lost 7; bases outside the gene matches: 7. The whole variable domain, remainder taken from reference TRBV7-9 and TRBJ2-2, is DTGVSQNPRHKITKRGQNVTFRCDPISEHNRLYWYRQTLGQGPEFLTYFQNEAQLEKSRLLSDRFSAERPKGSFSTLEIQRTEQGDSAMYLCASRNPGLADGELFFGEGSRLTVL.